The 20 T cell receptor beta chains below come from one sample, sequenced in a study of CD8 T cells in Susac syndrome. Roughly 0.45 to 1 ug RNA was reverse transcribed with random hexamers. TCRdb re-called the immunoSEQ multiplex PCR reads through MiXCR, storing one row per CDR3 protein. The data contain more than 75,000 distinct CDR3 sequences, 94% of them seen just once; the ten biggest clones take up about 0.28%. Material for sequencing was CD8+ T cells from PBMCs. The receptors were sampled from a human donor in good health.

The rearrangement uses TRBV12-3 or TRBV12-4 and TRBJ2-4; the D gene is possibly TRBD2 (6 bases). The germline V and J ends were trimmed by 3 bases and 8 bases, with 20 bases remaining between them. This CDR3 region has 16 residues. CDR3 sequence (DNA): TGTGCCAGCAGTTTGGAGGGTGGGGGTAGAACCGACATTCAGTACTTC. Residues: CASSLEGGGRTDIQYF.

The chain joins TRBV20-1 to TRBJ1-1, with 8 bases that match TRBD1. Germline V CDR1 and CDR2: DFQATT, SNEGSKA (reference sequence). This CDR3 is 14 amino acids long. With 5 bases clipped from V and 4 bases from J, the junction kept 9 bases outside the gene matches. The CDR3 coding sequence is TGCAGTGCTCAGATGGACAGGGTGGTCACTGAAGCTTTCTTT. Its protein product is CSAQMDRVVTEAFF.

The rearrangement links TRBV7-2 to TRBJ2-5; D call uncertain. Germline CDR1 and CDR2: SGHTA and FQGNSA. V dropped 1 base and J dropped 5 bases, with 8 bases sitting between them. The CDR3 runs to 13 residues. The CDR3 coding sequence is TGTGCCAGCAGCTTAGACTTCGACGAGACCCAGTACTTC. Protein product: CASSLDFDETQYF.

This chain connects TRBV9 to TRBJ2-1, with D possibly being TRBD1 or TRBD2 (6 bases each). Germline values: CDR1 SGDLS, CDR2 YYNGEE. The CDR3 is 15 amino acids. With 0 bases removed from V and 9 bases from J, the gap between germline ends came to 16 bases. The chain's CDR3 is CASSVESGGLGEQFF. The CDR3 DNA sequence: TGTGCCAGCAGCGTAGAGTCTGGGGGGCTTGGTGAGCAGTTCTTC.

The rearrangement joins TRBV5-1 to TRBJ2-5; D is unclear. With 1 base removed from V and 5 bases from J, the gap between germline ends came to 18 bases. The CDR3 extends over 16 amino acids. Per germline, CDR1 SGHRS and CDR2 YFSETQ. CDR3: CASSLTPTAHQETQYF. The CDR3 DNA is TGCGCCAGCAGCTTGACCCCGACCGCCCATCAGGAGACCCAGTACTTC.

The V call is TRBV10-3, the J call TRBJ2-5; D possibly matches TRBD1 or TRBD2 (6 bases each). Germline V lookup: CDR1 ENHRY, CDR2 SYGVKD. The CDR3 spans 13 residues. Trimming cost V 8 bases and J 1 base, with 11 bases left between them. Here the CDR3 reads CAIGSGAQETQYF. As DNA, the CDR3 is TGTGCCATCGGTTCGGGGGCCCAAGAGACCCAGTACTTC.

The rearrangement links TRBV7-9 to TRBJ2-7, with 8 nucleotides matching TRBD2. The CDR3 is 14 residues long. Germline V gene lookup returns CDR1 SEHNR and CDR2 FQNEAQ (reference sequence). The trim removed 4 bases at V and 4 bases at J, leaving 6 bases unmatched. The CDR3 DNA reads TGTGCCAGCAGCTCGACTAGCGAATTATACGAGCAGTACGTC. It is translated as CASSSTSELYEQYV.

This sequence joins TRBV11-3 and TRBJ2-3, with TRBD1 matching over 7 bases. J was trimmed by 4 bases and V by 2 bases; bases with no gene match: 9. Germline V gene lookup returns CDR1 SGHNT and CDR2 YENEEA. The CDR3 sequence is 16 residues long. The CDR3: CASSLSGGTVPDTQYF. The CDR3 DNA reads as TGTGCCAGCAGCTTATCAGGGGGTACCGTCCCAGATACGCAGTATTTT.

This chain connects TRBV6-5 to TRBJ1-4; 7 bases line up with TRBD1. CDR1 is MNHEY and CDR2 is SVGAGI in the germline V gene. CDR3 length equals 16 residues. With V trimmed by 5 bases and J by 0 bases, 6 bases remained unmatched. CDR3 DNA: TGTGCCAGCAGTCACAGGGGAGAGGCAACTAATGAAAAACTGTTTTTT. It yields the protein CASSHRGEATNEKLFF.

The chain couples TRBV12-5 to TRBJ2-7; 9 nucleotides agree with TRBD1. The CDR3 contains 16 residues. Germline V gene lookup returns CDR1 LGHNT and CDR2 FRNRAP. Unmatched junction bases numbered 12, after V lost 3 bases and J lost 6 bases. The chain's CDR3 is CASGFGTGQGASEQYF. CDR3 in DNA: TGTGCTAGTGGTTTTGGGACGGGACAGGGAGCCTCCGAGCAGTACTTC.

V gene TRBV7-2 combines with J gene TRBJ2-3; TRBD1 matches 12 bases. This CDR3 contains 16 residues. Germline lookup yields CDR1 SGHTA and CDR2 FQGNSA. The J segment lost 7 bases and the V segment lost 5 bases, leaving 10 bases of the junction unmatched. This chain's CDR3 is CASSAFGTGGTYTQYF. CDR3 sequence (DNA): TGTGCCAGCAGCGCATTCGGGACAGGGGGCACTTATACGCAGTATTTT.

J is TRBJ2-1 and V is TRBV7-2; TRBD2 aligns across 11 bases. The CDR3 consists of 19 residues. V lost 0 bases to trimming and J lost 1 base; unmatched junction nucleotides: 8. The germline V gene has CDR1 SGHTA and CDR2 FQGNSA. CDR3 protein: CASSLALAGGLSSYNEQFF. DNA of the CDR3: TGTGCCAGCAGCTTAGCGCTAGCGGGGGGCCTTTCGTCCTACAATGAGCAGTTCTTC.

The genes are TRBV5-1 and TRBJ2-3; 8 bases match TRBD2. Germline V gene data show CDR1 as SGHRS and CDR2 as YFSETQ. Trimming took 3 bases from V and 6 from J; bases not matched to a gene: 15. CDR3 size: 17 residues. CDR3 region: CASSWFPPGGDFDTQYF. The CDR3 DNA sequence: TGCGCCAGCAGCTGGTTCCCACCGGGGGGGGATTTCGATACGCAGTATTTT.

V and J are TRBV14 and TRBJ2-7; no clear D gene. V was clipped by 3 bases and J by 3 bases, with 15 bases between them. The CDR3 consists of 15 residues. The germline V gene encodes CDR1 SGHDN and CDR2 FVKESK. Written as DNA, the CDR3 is TGTGCCAGCAGCCAGGAGAGCCCTGCCTACTACGAGCAGTACTTC. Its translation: CASSQESPAYYEQYF.

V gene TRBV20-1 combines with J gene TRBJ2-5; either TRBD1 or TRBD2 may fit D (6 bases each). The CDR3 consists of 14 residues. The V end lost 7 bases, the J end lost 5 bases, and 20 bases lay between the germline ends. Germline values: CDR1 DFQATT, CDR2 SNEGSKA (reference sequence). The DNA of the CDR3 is TGCAGTGGGACGGTCGGGGGCCCTTGGGAGACCCAGTACTTC. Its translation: CSGTVGGPWETQYF.

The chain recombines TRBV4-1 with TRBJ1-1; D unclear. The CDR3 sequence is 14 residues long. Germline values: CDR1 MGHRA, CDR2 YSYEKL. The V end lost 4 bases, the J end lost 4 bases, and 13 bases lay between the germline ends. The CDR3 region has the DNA TGCGCCAGCAGCCGGGCCCTCTCCCCCACTGAAGCTTTCTTT. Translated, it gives CASSRALSPTEAFF.

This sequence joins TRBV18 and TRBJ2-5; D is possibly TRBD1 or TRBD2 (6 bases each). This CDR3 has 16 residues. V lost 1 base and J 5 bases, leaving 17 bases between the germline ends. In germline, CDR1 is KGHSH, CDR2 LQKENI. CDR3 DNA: TGTGCCAGCTCACCACTGGATAGGGGGGCTCGTGAGACCCAGTACTTC. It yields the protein CASSPLDRGARETQYF.

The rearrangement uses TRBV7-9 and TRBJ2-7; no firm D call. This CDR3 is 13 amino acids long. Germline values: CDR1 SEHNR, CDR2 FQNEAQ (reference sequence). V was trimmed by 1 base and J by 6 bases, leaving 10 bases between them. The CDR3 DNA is TGTGCCAGCAGCTTAGATAGCCGTGTCGAGCAGTACGTC. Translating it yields CASSLDSRVEQYV.

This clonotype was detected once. This chain's CDR3 is CATSRSRLLSNQPQHF. Here the CDR3 DNA reads TGTGCCACCAGCAGATCCAGGCTGTTGAGCAATCAGCCCCAGCATTTT. This chain joins TRBV15 and TRBJ1-5; D is undetermined. This CDR3 comprises 16 residues. Germline V gives CDR1 LNHNV, CDR2 YYDKDF (reference sequence). V was shortened by 2 bases and J by 1 base, with 12 bases between the two germline ends.

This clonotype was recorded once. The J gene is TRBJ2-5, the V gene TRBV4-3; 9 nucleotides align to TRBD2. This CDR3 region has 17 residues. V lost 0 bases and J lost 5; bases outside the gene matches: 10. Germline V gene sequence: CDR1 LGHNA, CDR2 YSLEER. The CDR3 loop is CASSQDEERGAWETQYF. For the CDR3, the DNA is TGCGCCAGCAGCCAAGATGAGGAGCGGGGGGCCTGGGAGACCCAGTACTTC.